Below are 18 T cell receptor beta chains sequenced from a single sample in a study of blood T cell repertoires in COVID-19. The data were produced by immunoSEQ multiplex PCR, yet TCRdb's version contains in-frame clones alone and is incomplete. The data contain about 90,000 clones, 80% to 90% of them singletons. Material: peripheral blood. These receptors all stem from a human donor in a cohort sampled during active COVID-19.

The genes are TRBV5-1 and TRBJ2-1; D is possibly TRBD2 (7 bases). Germline CDR1 SGHRS, CDR2 YFSETQ. The CDR3 contains 14 residues. Trimming took off 2 bases at V and 4 bases at J, with 10 bases between the two ends. The CDR3 DNA reads as TGCGCCAGCAGCTTTGGGGGGGCGTACAATGAGCAGTTCTTC. Translation: CASSFGGAYNEQFF.

This rearrangement joins TRBV5-4 to TRBJ1-6; 9 positions agree with TRBD1. V was pared by 4 bases and J by 9 bases, with 8 bases of the junction left unmatched. The CDR3 is made up of 15 amino acids. In germline, CDR1 is SGHNT, CDR2 YYREEE (reference sequence). The CDR3 nucleotides are TGTGCCAGCAGCGGGGGACAGGGAGATTTTTCACCCCTCCACTTT. Protein: CASSGGQGDFSPLHF.

The genes are TRBV21-1 and TRBJ1-1. TRBV21-1 is assigned pseudogene status. The CDR3 loop spans 12 amino acids. The CDR3 protein is CASLYRLHEAFF. The CDR3 bases are TGTGCCAGTTTATATCGACTTCATGAAGCTTTCTTT.

The gene calls are TRBV6-5 and TRBJ1-1; TRBD1 might be the D (5 bases). CDR1 and CDR2 from the germline V gene are MNHEY and SVGAGI. The CDR3 has 13 amino acids. V was clipped by 7 bases and J by 1 base, with 10 bases between them. The CDR3 reads CASNRQGNTEAFF. The CDR3 DNA sequence: TGTGCCAGCAATCGCCAGGGGAACACTGAAGCTTTCTTT.

The chain employs TRBV6-2 or TRBV6-3 and TRBJ1-1; D gene ambiguous. There are 11 residues in the CDR3. V lost 2 bases, J lost 8 bases, and 6 bases lay in between. Germline V gene data show CDR1 as MNHEY and CDR2 as SVGEGT. The chain's CDR3 is CASSYQSEAFF. CDR3 in DNA: TGTGCCAGCAGTTACCAGTCAGAAGCTTTCTTT.

This chain links TRBV4-1 with TRBJ2-7; D possibly corresponds to TRBD2 (6 bases). The CDR3 contains 16 residues. Looked up from germline, CDR1 is MGHRA and CDR2 is YSYEKL. V gave up 3 bases and J gave up 2 bases, with 17 bases separating them. Here the CDR3 DNA reads TGCGCCAGCAGCCAGTGGACTGGAGGAGGGACCTACGAGCAGTACTTC. Its translation: CASSQWTGGGTYEQYF.

J is TRBJ1-5 and V is TRBV4-1; 9 bases line up with TRBD1. The CDR3 is 15 amino acids. The V gene end was trimmed by 5 bases and the J gene end by 0 bases; junction bases not matched to a gene: 2. CDR1 is MGHRA, CDR2 YSYEKL, per germline. This CDR3 is CASSGDRDSNQPQHF. DNA of the CDR3: TGCGCCAGCAGCGGGGACAGGGATAGCAATCAGCCCCAGCATTTT.

CDR3 sequence reads: CASRSGITTNEKLFF. The CDR3 DNA reads TGTGCCAGCAGGTCCGGGATCACAACTAATGAAAAACTGTTTTTT. This chain uses TRBV6-5 with TRBJ1-4; D gene uncertain. The CDR3 is 15 residues long. The germline V gene encodes CDR1 MNHEY and CDR2 SVGAGI. Trimming left V 6 bases short and J 0 bases short, with 11 bases between.

The gene calls are TRBV5-6 and TRBJ1-4, with a weak D call TRBD1 (5 bases). Trimming took off 1 base at V and 8 bases at J, with 21 bases between the two ends. Per germline, CDR1 SGHDT and CDR2 YYEEEE. The CDR3 loop spans 17 amino acids. CDR3 sequence reads: CASSLLTGDGVQEKLFF. The CDR3 nucleotides are TGTGCCAGCAGCTTGTTGACGGGGGACGGCGTCCAGGAAAAACTGTTTTTT.

The CDR3: CASSAGAADTQYF. The DNA of the CDR3 is TGTGCCAGCAGTGCAGGGGCGGCAGATACGCAGTATTTT. The chain has TRBV9 and TRBJ2-3; D might be TRBD1 (6 bases). With 5 bases removed from V and 4 bases from J, the gap between germline ends came to 11 bases. Germline CDR1 and CDR2: SGDLS and YYNGEE. CDR3 length: 13 amino acids.

The chain couples TRBV9 to TRBJ2-1, with D perhaps TRBD2 (6 bases). The V gene lost 3 bases and the J gene lost 9 bases, with 16 bases spanning the gap. The CDR3 totals 14 residues. CDR1 is SGDLS and CDR2 is YYNGEE in the germline V gene. The CDR3 loop is CASSGHIGSSEQFF. For the CDR3, the DNA is TGTGCCAGCAGCGGACACATCGGGAGCAGTGAGCAGTTCTTC.

The chain couples TRBV5-6 to TRBJ1-2; D is perhaps TRBD1 (6 bases). The germline V and J ends were trimmed by 2 bases and 8 bases, with 10 bases remaining between them. This CDR3 spans 12 amino acids. Germline V gene data show CDR1 as SGHDT and CDR2 as YYEEEE. CDR3 loop: CASSFPGGGYTF. CDR3 DNA sequence: TGTGCCAGCAGCTTCCCGGGGGGCGGCTACACCTTC.

The V and J genes are TRBV18 and TRBJ2-1; no clear D gene. V was shortened by 0 bases and J by 3 bases, with 3 bases between the two germline ends. The germline gives CDR1 KGHSH, CDR2 LQKENI. This CDR3 region has 13 residues. The CDR3: CASSPPSYNEQFF. In DNA, the CDR3 is TGTGCCAGCTCACCACCCAGCTACAATGAGCAGTTCTTC.

This rearrangement joins TRBV15 to TRBJ2-5; D unresolved. V was cut by 0 bases and J by 6 bases, with 11 bases left in between. The CDR3 length is 14 residues. From germline, CDR1 is LNHNV and CDR2 YYDKDF (reference sequence). CDR3 nucleotides: TGTGCCACCAGCAGAGAACGAGGAAGACAGACCCAGTACTTC. It codes for CATSRERGRQTQYF.

The chain uses TRBV24-1 and TRBJ1-1; TRBD1 agrees at 7 bases. Germline values: CDR1 KGHDR, CDR2 SFDVKD. CDR3 length: 11 residues. V was pared by 4 bases and J by 11 bases, with 3 bases of the junction left unmatched. As DNA, the CDR3 is TGTGCCACCAGTGACGGGACAGTGGCTTTCTTT. It translates to CATSDGTVAFF.

The rearrangement uses TRBV5-1 and TRBJ1-1; TRBD1 aligns across 8 bases. The CDR3 runs 14 residues. The germline V gene encodes CDR1 SGHRS and CDR2 YFSETQ. With 5 bases clipped from V and 6 bases from J, the junction kept 9 bases outside the gene matches. For the CDR3, the DNA is TGCGCCAGCAGGGAGGGGACAGGAGAATCTGAAGCTTTCTTT. Translation gives CASREGTGESEAFF.

The chain links TRBV19 to TRBJ2-2; D remains unclear. Trimming left V 6 bases short and J 1 base short, with 9 bases between. CDR3 length equals 14 residues. CDR1 is LNHDA and CDR2 is SQIVND in the germline V gene (reference sequence). CDR3 sequence reads: CASRALMNTGELFF. Written as DNA, the CDR3 is TGTGCCAGTAGGGCACTAATGAACACCGGGGAGCTGTTTTTT.

This clone was picked up one time. This chain links TRBV6-4 with TRBJ2-1, with TRBD1 identical over 10 bases. CDR3 size: 14 residues. Trimming at V came to 6 bases and at J to 4 bases, leaving 3 bases not matched to a gene. Germline V lookup: CDR1 MRHNA, CDR2 SNTAGT. DNA of the CDR3: TGTGCCAGCAGCCGGGACAGGGGATACAATGAGCAGTTCTTC. Its translation is CASSRDRGYNEQFF.